A selection of T cell receptor beta chains follows, all from one sample in a study of blood T cell repertoires in COVID-19. Some clones are missing from TCRdb's copy, which holds only in-frame ones; the method was immunoSEQ multiplex PCR. The data contain around 300,000 clones, more than 75% of them singletons. The sample taken for sequencing was peripheral blood. Receptors originate from a man aged 50-60 years with active or convalescent COVID-19. Both conserved end residues are part of each CDR3. D genes are given only for firm matches. A clone size is listed for some rows: how often the clone was seen (once, few, many), or a class if it is expanded.

>TRBJ1-6|few|TRBV10-3|.
TGTGCCATCAGTGAGGAGTTGACAAGAAATTCACCCCTCCACTTT
CAISEELTRNSPLHF
>TRBJ2-2|.|TRBV28|TRBD2
TGTGCCCCCCGGCGGGGGATGAACACCGGGGAGCTGTTTTTT
CAPRRGMNTGELFF
>TRBJ1-3|few|TRBV6-6|TRBD1
TGTGCCAGCAGTCACACCGGGACAGGGCGAGAAAGAACTGGAAACACCATATATTTT
CASSHTGTGRERTGNTIYF
>TRBJ1-2|.|TRBV7-2|.
TGTGCCAGCAGCCAAACTGCAACAGGGATCTATGGCTACACCTTC
CASSQTATGIYGYTF
>TRBJ1-4|few|TRBV19|.
TGTGCCAGTAGTATTAGGCCAGGGTCAAATGAAAAACTGTTTTTT
CASSIRPGSNEKLFF
>TRBJ1-4|.|TRBV18|.
TGTGCCAGCTCACCGGGGCAGGGCCATGAAAAACTGTTTTTT
CASSPGQGHEKLFF
>TRBJ2-7|.|TRBV14|.
TGTGCCAGCAGCCCCGGGATAAGCTACGAGCAGTACTTC
CASSPGISYEQYF
>TRBJ1-6|.|TRBV10-2|.
TGCGCCAGCAGCCCCGGACAGTATAATTCACCCCTCCACTTT
CASSPGQYNSPLHF
>TRBJ1-6|.|TRBV6-6|TRBD1
TGTGCCAGCAGTCTGACCTGGGACAGGGGAACGCATTCACCCCTCCACTTT
CASSLTWDRGTHSPLHF
>TRBJ2-7|.|TRBV18|TRBD1
TGTGCCAGCTCACCACCGAACAGGGGAAACGAGCAGTACTTC
CASSPPNRGNEQYF
>TRBJ2-1|.|TRBV3-1/TRBV3-2|.
TGTGCCAGCAGCCAAGCGCCGGGACTCCACAATGAGCAGTTCTTC
CASSQAPGLHNEQFF
>TRBJ2-1|.|TRBV3-1/TRBV3-2|TRBD2
TGTGCCAGCAGCCCGGGACTAGCGGTCTACAATGAGCAGTTCTTC
CASSPGLAVYNEQFF
>TRBJ1-4|.|TRBV28|TRBD1
TGTGCCAGCAGTCTCCCCGGCGGACAGGGGTCAACTAATGAAAAACTGTTTTTT
CASSLPGGQGSTNEKLFF
>TRBJ1-6|once|TRBV1|.
TGCACCAGCAGCCAGCGCGAGACAGGGTTCTATAATTCACCCCTCCACTTT
CTSSQRETGFYNSPLHF
>TRBJ1-6|.|TRBV30|TRBD1
TGTGCCTGGAGGATCCTGGGACAGTTTAATTCACCCCTCCACTTT
CAWRILGQFNSPLHF
>TRBJ1-3|.|TRBV6-4|.
TGTGCCAGCAGTGGGGGCACTTTCAACTCTGGAAACACCATATATTTT
CASSGGTFNSGNTIYF
>TRBJ2-7|few|TRBV6-2/TRBV6-3|TRBD1
TGTGCCAGCAGTCCAGAGGGACAGGGGGCTTACGAGCAGTACTTC
CASSPEGQGAYEQYF
>TRBJ2-1|few|TRBV7-3|TRBD1
TGTGCCAGCAGCTCTGGACAGGGCAATGAGCAGTTCTTC
CASSSGQGNEQFF
>TRBJ2-1|.|TRBV4-3|TRBD2
TGCGCCAGCAGCCAAGAGGTAGACTTGACGGGGGGCTCCTACAATGAGCAGTTCTTC
CASSQEVDLTGGSYNEQFF
>TRBJ2-7|once|TRBV11-3|TRBD1
TGTGCCAGCAGCTTAGATCGGGACAGGGGGCCTACCTACGAGCAGTACTTC
CASSLDRDRGPTYEQYF
>TRBJ2-1|.|TRBV11-2|TRBD1
TGTGCCAGCAGCCGTACGACAGGGTCCAATGAGCAGTTCTTC
CASSRTTGSNEQFF
>TRBJ2-2|.|TRBV5-1|.
TGCGCCAGCAGCTTGGGGCAGGAGGGGCCCGGGGAGCTGTTTTTT
CASSLGQEGPGELFF
>TRBJ2-5|.|TRBV5-1|TRBD1
TGCGCCAGCAGCTTGGGGGACAGCAACCGGGGAGAGACCCAGTACTTC
CASSLGDSNRGETQYF
>TRBJ1-1|.|TRBV5-1|.
TGCGCCAGCAGCTTGGCACTTAGATCCGACACTGAAGCTTTCTTT
CASSLALRSDTEAFF
>TRBJ2-3|.|TRBV29-1|TRBD1
TGCAGCGCCCAATACAGGGGGCGCACAGATACGCAGTATTTT
CSAQYRGRTDTQYF
>TRBJ2-7|.|TRBV10-3|TRBD1
TGTGCCATCAGGGGGGGGACAGGGGAGGACGAGCAGTACTTC
CAIRGGTGEDEQYF
>TRBJ1-4|.|TRBV4-3|TRBD1
TGCGCCAGCAGCCAAGCTACCCAGGGGGTTGCAACTAATGAAAAACTGTTTTTT
CASSQATQGVATNEKLFF
>TRBJ2-7|.|TRBV3-1/TRBV3-2|.
TGTGCCAGCAGCCAACTCGGGATAGACGAGCAGTACTTC
CASSQLGIDEQYF
>TRBJ1-5|.|TRBV30|.
TGTGCCTGGAGTCAGGGAACGAGCAATCAGCCCCAGCATTTT
CAWSQGTSNQPQHF